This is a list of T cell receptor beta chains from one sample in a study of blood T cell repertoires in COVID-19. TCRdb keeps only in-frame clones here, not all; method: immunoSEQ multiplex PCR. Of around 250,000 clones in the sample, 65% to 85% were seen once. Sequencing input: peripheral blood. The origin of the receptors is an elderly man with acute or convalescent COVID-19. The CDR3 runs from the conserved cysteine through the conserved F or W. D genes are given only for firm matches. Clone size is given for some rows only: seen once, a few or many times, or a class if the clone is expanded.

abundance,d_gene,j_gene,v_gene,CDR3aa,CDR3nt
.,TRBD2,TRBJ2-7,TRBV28,CASSFFAGAYEQYF,TGTGCCAGCAGTTTCTTTGCGGGGGCCTACGAGCAGTACTTC
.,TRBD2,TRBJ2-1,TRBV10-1,CASSGLAGGSGEQFF,TGCGCCAGCAGTGGACTAGCGGGAGGATCGGGGGAGCAGTTCTTC
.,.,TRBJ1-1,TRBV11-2,CASSLGQGSTEAFF,TGTGCCAGCAGCTTAGGGCAGGGGAGCACTGAAGCTTTCTTT
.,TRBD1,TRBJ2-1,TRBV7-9,CASSPPGQAYNEQFF,TGTGCCAGCAGCCCCCCGGGACAGGCTTACAATGAGCAGTTCTTC
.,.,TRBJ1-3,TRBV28,CASSGWAGLEGNTIYF,TGTGCCAGCAGTGGGTGGGCAGGGCTGGAAGGAAACACCATATATTTT
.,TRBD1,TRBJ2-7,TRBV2,CATEGQGAYEQYF,TGTGCCACCGAGGGACAGGGGGCTTACGAGCAGTACTTC
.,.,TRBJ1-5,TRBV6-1,CASSERGLGQPQHF,TGTGCCAGCAGTGAAAGGGGGTTAGGGCAGCCCCAGCATTTT
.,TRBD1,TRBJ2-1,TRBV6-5,CASSPGQGYYNEQFF,TGTGCCAGCAGCCCAGGACAGGGATACTACAATGAGCAGTTCTTC
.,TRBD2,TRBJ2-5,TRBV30,CAWSVRRLAEETQYF,TGTGCCTGGAGTGTAAGGCGGCTAGCGGAAGAGACCCAGTACTTC
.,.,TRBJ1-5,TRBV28,CASSLSLGNNQPQHF,TGTGCCAGCAGCCTATCTTTGGGCAACAATCAGCCCCAGCATTTT
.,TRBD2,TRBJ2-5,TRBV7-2,CASSSGLAGTQYF,TGTGCCAGCAGCTCGGGACTAGCGGGAACCCAGTACTTC
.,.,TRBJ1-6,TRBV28,CASSPDSPSYGSPLHF,TGTGCCAGCAGTCCAGACAGTCCCAGCTACGGGTCACCCCTCCACTTT
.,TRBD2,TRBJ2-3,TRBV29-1,CSVLKSGSPDTQYF,TGCAGCGTTCTCAAAAGCGGGAGTCCAGATACGCAGTATTTT
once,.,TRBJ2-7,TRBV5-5,CASSLDSPIPYEQYF,TGTGCCAGCAGCTTGGACAGCCCAATTCCTTACGAGCAGTACTTC
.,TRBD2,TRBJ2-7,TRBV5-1,CASSLAGGPQYEQYF,TGCGCCAGCAGCTTAGCGGGAGGGCCTCAGTACGAGCAGTACTTC
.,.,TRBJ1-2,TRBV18,CASSPEGYGYTF,TGTGCCAGCTCACCAGAGGGCTATGGCTACACCTTC
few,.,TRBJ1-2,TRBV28,CASSPPGSYTYGYTF,TGTGCCAGCAGTCCCCCGGGGAGCTACACCTATGGCTACACCTTC
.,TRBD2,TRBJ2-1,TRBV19,CASSMGLAGYSYNEQFF,TGTGCCAGTAGTATGGGACTAGCGGGCTACTCCTACAATGAGCAGTTCTTC
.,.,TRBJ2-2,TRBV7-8,CASSLRPGVGPNTGELFF,TGTGCCAGCAGCTTACGGCCGGGGGTGGGACCCAACACCGGGGAGCTGTTTTTT
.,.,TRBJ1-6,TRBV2,CASSVGERNSPLHF,TGTGCCAGCAGTGTGGGAGAGAGGAATTCACCCCTCCACTTT
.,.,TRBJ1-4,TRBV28,CASSFGQGGKLFF,TGTGCCAGCAGTTTCGGGCAGGGAGGCAAACTGTTTTTT
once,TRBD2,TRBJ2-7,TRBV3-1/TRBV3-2,CASSQSGGASNYEQYF,TGTGCCAGCAGCCAATCGGGGGGGGCTAGCAACTACGAGCAGTACTTC
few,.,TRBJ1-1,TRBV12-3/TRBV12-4,CASSVDRNTEAFF,TGTGCCAGCAGTGTTGACAGGAACACTGAAGCTTTCTTT
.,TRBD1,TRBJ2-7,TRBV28,CASSFGQGPLRKQYF,TGTGCCAGCAGTTTCGGACAGGGACCCCTACGAAAGCAGTACTTC
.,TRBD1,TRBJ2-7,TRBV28,CASSSGGQGYEQYF,TGTGCCAGCAGCTCGGGGGGACAGGGCTACGAGCAGTACTTC
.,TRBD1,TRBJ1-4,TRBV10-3,CAISTGQQNEKLFF,TGTGCCATCAGCACGGGACAGCAAAATGAAAAACTGTTTTTT
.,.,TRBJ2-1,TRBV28,CASRDSSSYNEQFF,TGTGCCAGCAGGGACTCTAGCTCCTACAATGAGCAGTTCTTC
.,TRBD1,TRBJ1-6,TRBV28,CASSGGQGAQSPLHF,TGTGCCAGCAGTGGGGGACAGGGGGCTCAGTCACCCCTCCACTTT
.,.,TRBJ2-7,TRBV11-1,CASSSLYEQYF,TGTGCCAGCAGCTCCCTCTACGAGCAGTACTTC
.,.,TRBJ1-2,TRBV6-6,CASSPGPSYGYTF,TGTGCCAGCAGTCCAGGGCCCAGCTATGGCTACACCTTC
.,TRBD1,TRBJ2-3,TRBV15,CATSLQGSTDTQYF,TGTGCCACCAGCTTACAGGGGAGCACAGATACGCAGTATTTT
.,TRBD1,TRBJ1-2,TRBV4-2,CASSQDNRGLNYGYTF,TGTGCCAGCAGCCAAGATAACAGGGGGCTTAACTATGGCTACACCTTC
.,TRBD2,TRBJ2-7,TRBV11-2,CASSLTQRGDYEQYF,TGTGCCAGCAGCTTAACCCAGCGGGGGGACTACGAGCAGTACTTC
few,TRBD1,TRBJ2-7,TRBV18,CASSTNRGGEQYF,TGTGCCAGCTCAACAAACAGGGGCGGAGAGCAGTACTTC
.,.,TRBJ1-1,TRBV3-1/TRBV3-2,CASSQLQGNTEAFF,TGTGCCAGCAGTCAATTACAGGGGAACACTGAAGCTTTCTTT
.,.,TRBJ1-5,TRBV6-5,CASSPRTPYNQPQHF,TGTGCCAGCAGCCCCAGGACACCTTACAATCAGCCCCAGCATTTT
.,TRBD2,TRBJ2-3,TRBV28,CASSFPKRTSGRGVADTQYF,TGTGCCAGCAGTTTTCCTAAACGGACTAGCGGGAGGGGAGTGGCAGATACGCAGTATTTT
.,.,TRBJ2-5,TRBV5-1,CASSFQGLGETQYF,TGCGCCAGCAGCTTTCAGGGCCTGGGAGAGACCCAGTACTTC
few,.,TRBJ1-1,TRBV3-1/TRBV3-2,CASSLRQTNTEAFF,TGTGCCAGCAGCCTTCGACAGACGAACACTGAAGCTTTCTTT
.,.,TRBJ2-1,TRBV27,CASSSPGSPSSYNEQFF,TGTGCCAGCAGTTCCCCGGGATCCCCAAGCTCCTACAATGAGCAGTTCTTC
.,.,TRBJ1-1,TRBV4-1,CASSQEQGWTEAFF,TGCGCCAGCAGCCAAGAACAGGGTTGGACTGAAGCTTTCTTT
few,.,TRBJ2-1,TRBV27,CASSLFRSQGSRWFF,TGTGCCAGCAGTTTATTTCGATCCCAGGGGAGTCGGTGGTTCTTC
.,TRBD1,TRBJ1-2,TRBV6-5,CASIRDRGMGYGYTF,TGTGCCAGCATCCGGGACAGGGGTATGGGATATGGCTACACCTTC
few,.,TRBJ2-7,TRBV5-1,CASSLEPSRYEQYF,TGCGCCAGCAGCTTGGAGCCTAGCAGATACGAGCAGTACTTC
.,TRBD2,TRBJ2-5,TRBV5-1,CASSYDSGGAKTQYF,TGCGCCAGCAGCTACGATAGCGGGGGGGCGAAGACCCAGTACTTC
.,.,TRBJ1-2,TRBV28,CASSPGLGYGYTF,TGTGCCAGCTCCCCCGGTCTCGGCTATGGCTACACCTTC
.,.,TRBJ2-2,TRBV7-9,CASSFGVGELFF,TGTGCCAGCAGCTTCGGGGTCGGGGAGCTGTTTTTT
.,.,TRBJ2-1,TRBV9,CASSVEDSRSNEQFF,TGTGCCAGCAGCGTAGAGGACTCTCGCAGCAATGAGCAGTTCTTC
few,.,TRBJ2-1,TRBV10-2,CASSASGSYNEQFF,TGCGCCAGCAGTGCCAGCGGCTCCTACAATGAGCAGTTCTTC
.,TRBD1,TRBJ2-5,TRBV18,CASSPQTGGRSETQYF,TGTGCCAGCTCACCACAAACAGGGGGTCGGAGTGAGACCCAGTACTTC
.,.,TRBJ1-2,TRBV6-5,CASRRDNENYGYTF,TGTGCCAGCAGAAGGGACAACGAAAACTATGGCTACACCTTC
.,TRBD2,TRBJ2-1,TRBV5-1,CASSRSPGLALSSYNEQFF,TGCGCCAGCAGCAGATCCCCGGGACTAGCGCTGAGCTCCTACAATGAGCAGTTCTTC
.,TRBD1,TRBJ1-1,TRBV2,CASVRGQEGTEAFF,TGTGCCAGCGTTAGGGGGCAAGAAGGCACTGAAGCTTTCTTT
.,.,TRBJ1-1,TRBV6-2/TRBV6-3,CASSYSPGGLDTEAFF,TGTGCCAGCAGTTACTCCCCGGGTGGCTTAGACACTGAAGCTTTCTTT
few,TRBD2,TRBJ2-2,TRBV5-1,CASSLYSREGLTTGELFF,TGCGCCAGCAGCTTGTATTCGCGGGAGGGCCTGACCACCGGGGAGCTGTTTTTT